This T cell receptor beta chain came from a study of T cells in Graves' hyperthyroidism and ophthalmopathy. Findings of the study overall: Prediction of ophthalmopathy progression came a median approximately 6.5 months pre-onset. A model of 13 V-J features distinguished ophthalmopathy from stable hyperthyroidism.

Germline CDR1 MNHNS, CDR2 SASEGT. Trimming took 2 bases from V and 3 from J, leaving 11 bases between them. The CDR3 has 15 amino acids. Authors of the study amplified TCR beta CDR3 regions from RNA transcripts. First-round RT-PCR of the TCR CDR3 relied on the HTBI primer set. TCRdb ran MiXCR on the multiplex PCR reads and lists one entry per CDR3 protein. The table has 470,000 or so distinct CDR3 sequences, 20% to 25% seen once. This clonotype was seen ten or more times. No antigen is known for it. The sequence came from a man aged 18 to 30 with Graves' hyperthyroidism. The sequencing input was blood. The V and J genes are TRBV6-1 and TRBJ1-5; TRBD1 might be the D (5 bases). The CDR3 DNA reads TGTGCCAGCAGTGAAACGGGGGTCCCCAATCAGCCCCAGCATTTT. Its translation: CASSETGVPNQPQHF.